Each of the 32 T cell receptor beta chains below was sequenced from the same sample in a study of cytomegalovirus exposure and HLA in healthy donors. Measured with immunoSEQ multiplex PCR; TCRdb has only the in-frame clones, and not every one. This sample has 150,000 to 200,000 clones, with about 89% found just once. The material sequenced was PBMCs. The receptors were sampled from a man aged 18 to 29 in good health and CMV-seropositive.

V is TRBV19 and J is TRBJ1-2, with 7 nucleotides matching TRBD1. Per the germline V gene, CDR1 is LNHDA and CDR2 is SQIVND (reference sequence). J was trimmed by 5 bases and V by 10 bases; bases with no gene match: 10. The CDR3 totals 13 residues. DNA of the CDR3: TGTGCCACTTATCCGGGACAGCAATATGGCTACACCTTC. Its translation: CATYPGQQYGYTF.

In DNA, the CDR3 is TGTGCCAGCAGCTTAGAAGGAGGGACAGGGCGCGGCTATGGCTACACCTTC. Residues: CASSLEGGTGRGYGYTF. The chain is built from TRBV7-9 and TRBJ1-2; 9 bases align to TRBD1. The CDR3 is 17 amino acids. The ends lost 1 base at V and 4 bases at J; junction bases unmatched: 10. The germline CDR1 and CDR2 sequences are SEHNR and FQNEAQ (reference sequence).

Written as DNA, the CDR3 is TGTGCCAGCAGTCCAACCGGGACTAGCAGCAATGAGCAGTTCTTC. This translates into CASSPTGTSSNEQFF. The chain combines TRBV27 with TRBJ2-1; 9 positions agree with TRBD2. CDR3 length equals 15 residues. Germline loops: CDR1 MNHEY, CDR2 SMNVEV (reference sequence). J was trimmed by 6 bases and V by 5 bases; bases with no gene match: 8.

The chain couples TRBV7-9 to TRBJ1-1; D gene unclear. This CDR3 region has 13 residues. V was pared by 6 bases and J by 9 bases, with 17 bases between. Germline V CDR1 and CDR2: SEHNR, FQNEAQ (reference sequence). DNA of the CDR3: TGTGCCAGCAGGAGTAAAGAGGTCTCTCAAGCTTTCTTT. It codes for CASRSKEVSQAFF.

The chain joins TRBV19 to TRBJ2-1; 15 bases match TRBD2. The CDR3 extends over 16 amino acids. The V and J ends lost 8 bases and 4 bases, in that order; junction bases with no gene match: 6. CDR1 LNHDA and CDR2 SQIVND come from the germline V gene (reference sequence). DNA of the CDR3: TGTGCCAGTCGGGGACTAGCGGGAGGACTGTACAATGAGCAGTTCTTC. Translated: CASRGLAGGLYNEQFF. The full variable domain, rest sourced from reference TRBV19 and TRBJ2-1, is DGGITQSPKYLFRKEGQNVTLSCEQNLNHDAMYWYRQDPGQGLRLIYYSQIVNDFQKGDIAEGYSVSREKKESFPLTVTSAQKNPTAFYLCASRGLAGGLYNEQFFGPGTRLTVL.

The rearrangement uses TRBV2 and TRBJ1-2; 11 bases agree with TRBD1. J gave up 4 bases and V 6 bases, and 4 bases lay outside the gene matches. The germline CDR1 and CDR2 sequences are SNHLY and FYNNEI. This CDR3 has 14 residues. As DNA, the CDR3 is TGTGCCAGCAGGGACAGGGGGCGAGGCTATGGCTACACCTTC. Amino acids: CASRDRGRGYGYTF.

The V and J genes are TRBV30 and TRBJ1-6; 10 bases are a match to TRBD1. J was trimmed by 5 bases and V by 8 bases; bases with no gene match: 3. The germline CDR1 and CDR2 sequences are GTSNPN and SVGIG (reference sequence). The CDR3 runs 13 residues. The CDR3 loop reads CAGQGVNNSPLHF. In DNA form, the CDR3 reads TGTGCCGGACAGGGGGTAAATAATTCACCCCTCCACTTT.

The chain has TRBV7-8 and TRBJ2-6; D perhaps matches TRBD2 (5 bases). CDR1 is SGHVS, CDR2 FQNEAQ, per germline. The CDR3 covers 15 residues. Deletions cut 2 bases from V and 7 bases from J, with 12 bases between. The CDR3 loop reads CASSLRDFGANVLTF. CDR3 sequence (DNA): TGTGCCAGCAGCTTACGGGATTTTGGAGCCAACGTCCTGACTTTC.

V usage is TRBV9 and J usage is TRBJ1-2; D is unresolved. Germline CDR1 reads SGDLS; CDR2 reads YYNGEE. This CDR3 is 14 amino acids long. V gave up 2 bases and J gave up 4 bases, with 12 bases separating them. CDR3 nucleotide sequence: TGTGCCAGCAGCGTGGGCCGGGGAGCCTATGGCTACACCTTC. It yields the protein CASSVGRGAYGYTF.

V usage is TRBV29-1 and J usage is TRBJ2-2; unclear D gene. The V gene lost 6 bases and the J gene lost 1 base, with 9 bases spanning the gap. CDR1 and CDR2 (germline): SQVTM, ANQGSEA. The CDR3 runs to 13 residues. This chain's CDR3 is CSVAPKNTGELFF. CDR3 nucleotide sequence: TGCAGCGTAGCCCCTAAGAACACCGGGGAGCTGTTTTTT.

This chain links TRBV27 with TRBJ2-7, with TRBD2 matching 10 bases. The ends lost 3 bases at V and 4 bases at J; junction bases unmatched: 15. Germline V gives CDR1 MNHEY, CDR2 SMNVEV (reference sequence). This CDR3 comprises 18 residues. This CDR3 is CASSFLVVGSGGAYEQYF. The CDR3 bases are TGTGCCAGCAGTTTCCTCGTGGTTGGGAGCGGGGGGGCTTACGAGCAGTACTTC.

The genes are TRBV7-8 and TRBJ2-7, with 7 bases fitting TRBD2. Germline V gives CDR1 SGHVS, CDR2 FQNEAQ. Trimming cost V 6 bases and J 2 bases; bases outside gene matches: 10. The CDR3 is made up of 15 amino acids. The CDR3 coding sequence is TGTGCCAGCAGATTCGGACTAGACGGGACCTACGAGCAGTACTTC. Protein: CASRFGLDGTYEQYF. Looking up the rest from reference TRBV7-8 and TRBJ2-7 gives the full variable domain: GAGVSQSPRYKVAKRGQDVALRCDPISGHVSLFWYQQALGQGPEFLTYFQNEAQLDKSGLPSDRFFAERPEGSVSTLKIQRTQQEDSAVYLCASRFGLDGTYEQYFGPGTRLTVT.

The chain links TRBV5-4 to TRBJ2-5; TRBD1 agrees at 8 bases. Trimming cost V 3 bases and J 1 base; bases outside gene matches: 5. The germline V gene encodes CDR1 SGHNT and CDR2 YYREEE (reference sequence). This CDR3 is built from 15 residues. CDR3 residues: CASSSGQGAQETQYF. The CDR3 region has the DNA TGTGCCAGCAGCTCAGGACAGGGAGCCCAAGAGACCCAGTACTTC.

This chain connects TRBV13 to TRBJ2-3; D gene unclear. CDR3 length equals 19 residues. Trimming removed 7 bases from V and 0 bases from J, with 26 bases in between. The germline gives CDR1 PRHDT, CDR2 FYEKMQ (reference sequence). CDR3 DNA: TGTGCCAGCACCTCCGGAGAGGCTCTGCGGTCCCTTAGCACAGATACGCAGTATTTT. This codes for CASTSGEALRSLSTDTQYF. The complete variable domain, with remaining parts taken from reference TRBV13 and TRBJ2-3, reads AAGVIQSPRHLIKEKRETATLKCYPIPRHDTVYWYQQGPGQDPQFLISFYEKMQSDKGSIPDRFSAQQFSDYHSELNMSSLELGDSALYFCASTSGEALRSLSTDTQYFGPGTRLTVL.

The V call is TRBV6-1, the J call TRBJ2-2; TRBD1 is a possible D gene (6 bases). V lost 5 bases and J lost 2, with 12 bases in between. The CDR3 covers 15 residues. Per germline, CDR1 MNHNS and CDR2 SASEGT. The CDR3 loop reads CASSNVGANTGELFF. As DNA, the CDR3 is TGTGCCAGCAGTAACGTGGGGGCAAACACCGGGGAGCTGTTTTTT.

The chain is built from TRBV5-3 and TRBJ1-5, with D hard to call. TRBV5-3 is recorded as an ORF, its role being uncertain. There are 14 residues in the CDR3. V dropped 8 bases and J dropped 0 bases, with 12 bases sitting between them. The CDR3: CASKMRASNQPQHF. In nucleotides, the CDR3 is TGTGCCAGCAAGATGAGGGCTAGCAATCAGCCCCAGCATTTT.

The V gene is TRBV6-5, the J gene TRBJ1-2, with 8 bases aligning to TRBD1. The CDR3 is 14 residues long. From germline, CDR1 is MNHEY and CDR2 SVGAGI. V trimming: 2 bases; J trimming: 7 bases; junction bases outside the gene matches: 6. CDR3 region: CASSYGRGLSGYTF. The CDR3 nucleotides are TGTGCCAGCAGTTACGGCAGGGGGCTTTCTGGCTACACCTTC.

This chain links TRBV13 with TRBJ2-7, with TRBD1 identical over 8 bases. The trim removed 5 bases at V and 4 bases at J, leaving 13 bases unmatched. This CDR3 is built from 16 residues. Germline V gene sequence: CDR1 PRHDT, CDR2 FYEKMQ (reference sequence). CDR3 protein: CASSLAAGQVPYEQYF. CDR3 sequence (DNA): TGTGCCAGCAGCCTGGCTGCGGGACAGGTGCCTTACGAGCAGTACTTC.

The J gene is TRBJ1-2, the V gene TRBV12-2. TRBV12-2 is an annotated pseudogene. The CDR3 loop spans 13 amino acids. CDR3 DNA: TGTGCATCCAGAGGAGGCCAGAACTATGGCTACACCTTC. Protein product: CASRGGQNYGYTF.

The J gene is TRBJ2-2, the V gene TRBV7-3, with 8 bases matching TRBD2. CDR1 and CDR2 from the germline V gene are SGHTA and FQGTGA. The CDR3 loop spans 15 amino acids. Losses at the gene ends were 3 bases for V and 6 bases for J; bases not matched to a gene: 6. The CDR3 sequence is CASSFLGGAAGELFF. CDR3 nucleotides: TGTGCCAGCAGCTTCCTCGGGGGGGCGGCCGGGGAGCTGTTTTTT. Looking up the rest from reference TRBV7-3 and TRBJ2-2 gives the full variable domain: GAGVSQTPSNKVTEKGKYVELRCDPISGHTALYWYRQSLGQGPEFLIYFQGTGAADDSGLPNDRFFAVRPEGSVSTLKIQRTERGDSAVYLCASSFLGGAAGELFFGEGSRLTVL.

This chain links TRBV18 with TRBJ2-1, with 9 bases fitting TRBD1. Trimming cost V 3 bases and J 8 bases; bases outside gene matches: 5. The V gene's germline CDR1 is KGHSH and CDR2 LQKENI. The CDR3 sequence is 14 residues long. The chain's CDR3 is CASSPGQGAYEQFF. The CDR3 bases are TGTGCCAGCTCACCGGGACAGGGAGCGTATGAGCAGTTCTTC. Filled out from reference TRBV18 and TRBJ2-1, the complete variable domain reads NAGVMQNPRHLVRRRGQEARLRCSPMKGHSHVYWYRQLPEEGLKFMVYLQKENIIDESGMPKERFSAEFPKEGPSILRIQQVVRGDSAAYFCASSPGQGAYEQFFGPGTRLTVL.

The chain employs TRBV19 and TRBJ1-2; 9 bases match TRBD1. Germline loops: CDR1 LNHDA, CDR2 SQIVND (reference sequence). This CDR3 has 14 residues. V gave up 6 bases and J gave up 6 bases; unmatched junction bases: 8. The CDR3 spells CASSWGQGLDGYTF. CDR3 in DNA: TGTGCCAGTAGCTGGGGACAGGGACTTGATGGCTACACCTTC.

The CDR3 region is CASSLRSGLTYNEQFF. The CDR3 DNA reads as TGTGCCAGCAGCTTAAGGTCAGGCCTAACCTACAATGAGCAGTTCTTC. This chain connects TRBV11-1 to TRBJ2-1; D uncertain. V lost 2 bases to trimming and J lost 2 bases, with 13 bases between them. The CDR3 sequence is 16 residues long. CDR1 is SGHAT and CDR2 is FQDESV in the germline V gene (reference sequence).

The table lists this clone with a few counts. The sample contains more than one DNA sequence encoding this CDR3. The rearrangement joins TRBV6-5 to TRBJ1-2, with 8 bases matching TRBD1. With 2 bases clipped from V and 7 bases from J, the junction kept 3 bases outside the gene matches. Germline V gives CDR1 MNHEY, CDR2 SVGAGI. The CDR3 has 13 amino acids. This chain's CDR3 is CASSYLTGGGYTF. CDR3 sequence (DNA): TGTGCCAGCAGTTACCTCACAGGGGGTGGCTACACCTTC.

This clone was observed once. The V and J genes are TRBV6-6 and TRBJ2-7; D is perhaps TRBD1 (6 bases). The V gene lost 5 bases and the J gene lost 2 bases, with 10 bases spanning the gap. This CDR3 contains 13 residues. CDR1 and CDR2 from the germline V gene are MNHNY and SVGAGI (reference sequence). Here the CDR3 reads CASSRDTPYEQYF. The CDR3 DNA reads TGTGCCAGCAGTAGGGACACCCCCTACGAGCAGTACTTC.

The chain joins TRBV6-4 to TRBJ2-3; the match to TRBD2 covers 9 bases. Trimming removed 8 bases from V and 2 bases from J; junction bases left unmatched: 2. This CDR3 has 13 residues. Per germline, CDR1 MRHNA and CDR2 SNTAGT. CDR3: CASASGDTDTQYF. As DNA, the CDR3 is TGTGCCAGCGCTAGCGGGGACACAGATACGCAGTATTTT.

J is TRBJ1-2 and V is TRBV7-3; unclear D gene. Per germline, CDR1 SGHTA and CDR2 FQGTGA. Trimming left V 5 bases short and J 7 bases short, with 11 bases between. The CDR3 totals 12 residues. The DNA for the CDR3 is TGTGCCAGCAGCCCCGGGGTGGGTGGCTACACCTTC. Translated: CASSPGVGGYTF.

This rearrangement joins TRBV6-5 to TRBJ2-7; D gene uncertain. Trimming pared 2 bases from V and 0 bases from J, leaving 5 bases between. The CDR3 contains 13 residues. The germline CDR1 and CDR2 sequences are MNHEY and SVGAGI. CDR3 nucleotide sequence: TGTGCCAGCAGTTACAAGAGCTCCTACGAGCAGTACTTC. Its protein product is CASSYKSSYEQYF.

This chain links TRBV7-3 with TRBJ2-5, with TRBD2 matching over 7 bases. CDR3 length: 13 residues. Germline loops: CDR1 SGHTA, CDR2 FQGTGA. V was clipped by 5 bases and J by 3 bases; unmatched bases: 3. Here the CDR3 DNA reads TGTGCCAGCAGCCTGGGAGGGAAAGAGACCCAGTACTTC. Translated: CASSLGGKETQYF. The complete variable domain, with remaining parts taken from reference TRBV7-3 and TRBJ2-5, reads GAGVSQTPSNKVTEKGKYVELRCDPISGHTALYWYRQSLGQGPEFLIYFQGTGAADDSGLPNDRFFAVRPEGSVSTLKIQRTERGDSAVYLCASSLGGKETQYFGPGTRLLVL.

This clone has just a few counts. This CDR3 is CASRRTGLYGYTF. The CDR3 DNA reads as TGTGCCAGCCGACGGACAGGGCTTTATGGCTACACCTTC. The chain carries TRBV2 and TRBJ1-2; the match to TRBD1 covers 8 bases. The CDR3 has 13 amino acids. With V trimmed by 8 bases and J by 5 bases, 7 bases remained unmatched. Germline V CDR1 and CDR2: SNHLY, FYNNEI. Complete variable domain (other parts from reference TRBV2 and TRBJ1-2): EPEVTQTPSHQVTQMGQEVILRCVPISNHLYFYWYRQILGQKVEFLVSFYNNEISEKSEIFDDQFSVERPDGSNFTLKIRSTKLEDSAMYFCASRRTGLYGYTFGSGTRLTVV.

V is TRBV7-8 and J is TRBJ2-7, with TRBD2 matching over 7 bases. CDR3 length: 15 residues. The trim removed 4 bases at V and 1 base at J, leaving 7 bases unmatched. Germline loops: CDR1 SGHVS, CDR2 FQNEAQ. The CDR3 sequence is CASSSSSGRSYEQYF. CDR3 coding DNA: TGTGCCAGCAGCTCCTCTAGCGGTAGGTCCTACGAGCAGTACTTC.

This clone was found a few times. The chain employs TRBV5-1 and TRBJ1-1; D remains ambiguous. CDR1 SGHRS and CDR2 YFSETQ come from the germline V gene. V lost 0 bases and J lost 2, with 5 bases in between. The CDR3 is made up of 13 amino acids. The CDR3 here is CASSLGSNTEAFF. The CDR3 coding sequence is TGCGCCAGCAGCTTGGGCAGTAACACTGAAGCTTTCTTT.